The 29 T cell receptor beta chains presented below share a single source sample, sequenced in a study of blood T cell repertoires in COVID-19. Profiling relied on immunoSEQ multiplex PCR, and the TCRdb table lists in-frame clones only, not all of them. The sample gives tens of thousands of clones, around 92% of which show up once; over 7.5% is in the top ten. Material: peripheral blood. These receptors all come from a human donor in a cohort sampled during active COVID-19.

J is TRBJ2-1 and V is TRBV7-3; the match to TRBD2 covers 7 bases. Unmatched junction bases numbered 7, after V lost 1 base and J lost 4 bases. Germline loops: CDR1 SGHTA, CDR2 FQGTGA. The CDR3 runs to 16 residues. The CDR3 is CASSLRGGSSYNEQFF. Here the CDR3 DNA reads TGTGCCAGCAGCTTAAGGGGCGGGAGTTCTTACAATGAGCAGTTCTTC.

V usage is TRBV5-1 and J usage is TRBJ2-7, with a possible D match to TRBD1 (6 bases). The CDR3 runs 17 residues. CDR1 is SGHRS, CDR2 YFSETQ, per germline. The V gene lost 4 bases and the J gene lost 0 bases, with 20 bases spanning the gap. The CDR3 here is CASSRIPRDTRSYEQYF. The CDR3 DNA reads TGCGCCAGCAGCCGCATCCCCCGGGACACTCGCTCCTACGAGCAGTACTTC.

The rearrangement uses TRBV19 and TRBJ1-2; perhaps TRBD1 as D (6 bases). Trimming stripped 7 bases from V and 3 bases from J, with 24 bases between. CDR3 length equals 17 residues. The germline V gene has CDR1 LNHDA and CDR2 SQIVND (reference sequence). CDR3 loop: CASITSGQRINHYGYTF. CDR3 nucleotides: TGTGCCAGTATTACATCGGGACAACGAATTAACCACTATGGCTACACCTTC.

The rearrangement joins TRBV2 to TRBJ2-7; 12 bases match TRBD1. Germline trimming cut 8 bases from V and 5 bases from J; bases unmatched to any gene: 4. The CDR3 runs 13 residues. CDR1 SNHLY and CDR2 FYNNEI come from the germline V gene. Here the CDR3 DNA reads TGTGCCAGCGGGACAGGGGGCAGGGACGAGCAGTACTTC. Residues: CASGTGGRDEQYF. Based on the CDR3 plus reference TRBV2 and TRBJ2-7, the full variable domain is EPEVTQTPSHQVTQMGQEVILRCVPISNHLYFYWYRQILGQKVEFLVSFYNNEISEKSEIFDDQFSVERPDGSNFTLKIRSTKLEDSAMYFCASGTGGRDEQYFGPGTRLTVT.

The chain has TRBV28 and TRBJ2-2; TRBD1 matches 10 bases. The V gene end was trimmed by 7 bases and the J gene end by 7 bases; junction bases not matched to a gene: 9. CDR3 length: 15 residues. The V gene's germline CDR1 is MDHEN and CDR2 SYDVKM. Here the CDR3 reads CASNRDRGGNGELFF. The CDR3 bases are TGTGCCAGCAACCGGGACAGGGGAGGGAACGGGGAGCTGTTTTTT.

V is TRBV5-1 and J is TRBJ2-7; 10 bases line up with TRBD2. The CDR3 is 13 residues long. The germline V gene encodes CDR1 SGHRS and CDR2 YFSETQ. Germline trimming cut 6 bases from V and 5 bases from J; bases unmatched to any gene: 5. CDR3 region: CASKRGGEDEQYF. CDR3 coding DNA: TGCGCCAGCAAGCGGGGGGGTGAGGACGAGCAGTACTTC. The entire variable domain, with the rest obtained from reference TRBV5-1 and TRBJ2-7, is as follows: KAGVTQTPRYLIKTRGQQVTLSCSPISGHRSVSWYQQTPGQGLQFLFEYFSETQRNKGNFPGRFSGRQFSNSRSEMNVSTLELGDSALYLCASKRGGEDEQYFGPGTRLTVT.

The chain recombines TRBV4-2 with TRBJ1-6, with D possibly being TRBD1 (6 bases). This CDR3 is 17 amino acids long. The V end lost 0 bases, the J end lost 14 bases, and 23 bases lay between the germline ends. Germline values: CDR1 LGHNA, CDR2 YNFKEQ. DNA for the CDR3: TGTGCCAGCAGCCAAGAGGGCAGGGGATTTGCCCTCACAGCCCTCCACTTT. It codes for CASSQEGRGFALTALHF.

The chain carries TRBV4-2 and TRBJ2-2, with 12 bases fitting TRBD1. This CDR3 has 17 residues. Germline CDR1 and CDR2: LGHNA and YNFKEQ. The V and J ends lost 4 bases and 4 bases, in that order; junction bases with no gene match: 7. CDR3: CASSRMGTGGSTGELFF. The CDR3 region has the DNA TGTGCCAGCAGCCGGATGGGGACAGGGGGCAGCACCGGGGAGCTGTTTTTT.

The count of this clone is one. This rearrangement joins TRBV6-6 to TRBJ1-1, with 7 positions matching TRBD1. Germline CDR1 reads MNHNY; CDR2 reads SVGAGI (reference sequence). This CDR3 has 13 amino acids. The trim removed 5 bases at V and 6 bases at J, leaving 6 bases unmatched. The CDR3 protein is CASSPPTGAEAFF. The CDR3 bases are TGTGCCAGCAGTCCCCCCACAGGGGCTGAAGCTTTCTTT.

The J gene is TRBJ1-1, the V gene TRBV6-6; perhaps TRBD1 as D (5 bases). Between the trimmed V and J ends, which lost 8 bases and 2 bases, there was a span of 12 bases. There are 13 residues in the CDR3. Per germline, CDR1 MNHNY and CDR2 SVGAGI (reference sequence). CDR3 loop: CASGLGPNTEAFF. DNA of the CDR3: TGTGCCAGCGGGTTGGGGCCCAACACTGAAGCTTTCTTT.

This clone was recorded only once. This chain joins TRBV9 and TRBJ2-2; 7 bases line up with TRBD2. The V gene's germline CDR1 is SGDLS and CDR2 YYNGEE. The CDR3 has 15 residues. The junction had 6 bases not matched to a gene; V was cut back by 1 base and J by 6 bases. The CDR3, as DNA: TGTGCCAGCAGCGTATTTTCCCGGGAGGCCGGGGAGCTGTTTTTT. The encoded protein is CASSVFSREAGELFF.

On this clone itself: This specimen includes other DNA sequences encoding the same CDR3. This chain uses TRBV28 with TRBJ1-1; the D is unclear. Germline values: CDR1 MDHEN, CDR2 SYDVKM. V was shortened by 2 bases and J by 2 bases, with 6 bases between the two germline ends. The CDR3 runs 13 residues. The CDR3 is CASSLPVNTEAFF. CDR3 coding DNA: TGTGCCAGCAGTTTACCAGTAAACACTGAAGCTTTCTTT.

The rearrangement links TRBV28 to TRBJ1-1; the D gene is possibly TRBD1 (6 bases). The V gene's germline CDR1 is MDHEN and CDR2 SYDVKM. V lost 10 bases and J lost 0, with 18 bases in between. The length of the CDR3 is 15 residues. CDR3 nucleotide sequence: TGTGCCACTACGCTTAACAGGGTACTGAACACTGAAGCTTTCTTT. This sequence encodes CATTLNRVLNTEAFF.

The CDR3 is CASSITDTGELFF. CDR3 DNA sequence: TGTGCCAGTAGTATAACGGACACCGGGGAGCTGTTTTTT. The chain joins TRBV19 to TRBJ2-2; unclear D gene. V lost 2 bases and J 3 bases, leaving 4 bases between the germline ends. Germline-derived CDR1 and CDR2 are LNHDA and SQIVND (reference sequence). The CDR3 covers 13 residues.

This rearrangement joins TRBV21-1 to TRBJ2-3; the table calls TRBD2, which could not be checked here. TRBV21-1 is described as a pseudogene. The CDR3 has 15 residues. The CDR3 sequence: CASSELAASTDTQYF. DNA of the CDR3: TGTGCCAGCAGCGAACTAGCGGCTAGCACAGATACGCAGTATTTT.

The rearrangement uses TRBV12-3 or TRBV12-4 and TRBJ1-2; 7 nucleotides match TRBD1. V lost 6 bases and J lost 8; bases outside the gene matches: 9. This CDR3 is 13 amino acids long. CDR3 bases: TGTGCCAGCAGCACAGGGGATGGGAACGGCTACACCTTC. It is translated as CASSTGDGNGYTF.

The chain carries TRBV20-1 and TRBJ2-3; 7 positions agree with TRBD1. Germline lookup yields CDR1 DFQATT and CDR2 SNEGSKA (reference sequence). This CDR3 has 14 amino acids. Trimming at V came to 3 bases and at J to 2 bases, leaving 5 bases not matched to a gene. CDR3 sequence: CSASGTEPTDTQYF. CDR3 nucleotide sequence: TGCAGTGCTAGTGGGACAGAGCCCACAGATACGCAGTATTTT.

In DNA, the CDR3 is TGTGCCAGCAGTGACGTTCAGCCCCAGCATTTT. The encoded protein is CASSDVQPQHF. The gene calls are TRBV6-1 and TRBJ1-5; unclear D gene. Germline loops: CDR1 MNHNS, CDR2 SASEGT. Trimming took off 3 bases at V and 6 bases at J, with 3 bases between the two ends. CDR3 length equals 11 residues.

This clone showed up just a few times. This chain joins TRBV30 and TRBJ2-7, with TRBD2 matching 9 bases. V shed 1 base and J 1 base; nucleotides not matched to a gene: 2. CDR3 length: 14 amino acids. Germline CDR1 reads GTSNPN; CDR2 reads SVGIG (reference sequence). The CDR3 is CAWSAAGGSYEQYF. The CDR3 DNA follows: TGTGCCTGGAGTGCGGCGGGGGGGTCCTACGAGCAGTACTTC. The full variable domain, completed using reference TRBV30 and TRBJ2-7, is SQTIHQWPATLVQPVGSPLSLECTVEGTSNPNLYWYRQAAGRGLQLLFYSVGIGQISSEVPQNLSASRPQDRQFILSSKKLLLSDSGFYLCAWSAAGGSYEQYFGPGTRLTVT.

V is TRBV6-2 or TRBV6-3 and J is TRBJ2-3; 8 bases are shared with TRBD2. In germline, CDR1 is MNHEY, CDR2 SVGEGT. The CDR3 is 15 amino acids. V lost 2 bases, J lost 0 bases, and 1 base stayed unmatched. The CDR3 DNA sequence: TGTGCCAGCAGTTACGGCGGGGGGAGCACAGATACGCAGTATTTT. Its protein is CASSYGGGSTDTQYF.

DNA for the CDR3: TGTGCCAGCAGCTTATATCGTAAGGAGAACTATGGCTACACCTTC. It specifies CASSLYRKENYGYTF. V is TRBV7-8 and J is TRBJ1-2; D is unresolved. Per the germline V gene, CDR1 is SGHVS and CDR2 is FQNEAQ. V was clipped by 2 bases and J by 2 bases, with 12 bases between them. This CDR3 is built from 15 residues.

V and J are TRBV27 and TRBJ1-2, with TRBD1 identical over 11 bases. Trimming removed 6 bases from V and 5 bases from J; junction bases left unmatched: 8. Germline V gene sequence: CDR1 MNHEY, CDR2 SMNVEV (reference sequence). The CDR3 totals 15 residues. CDR3 coding DNA: TGTGCCAGCAGGCCGGGGACAGGGGGTGGGTATGGCTACACCTTC. Its translation is CASRPGTGGGYGYTF.

The rearrangement uses TRBV5-4 and TRBJ2-5; 11 bases fit TRBD2. The CDR3 runs 15 residues. Losses at the gene ends were 3 bases for V and 0 bases for J; bases not matched to a gene: 1. Germline-derived CDR1 and CDR2 are SGHNT and YYREEE (reference sequence). The CDR3 DNA follows: TGTGCCAGCAGCTCGACTAGCGGGAACCAAGAGACCCAGTACTTC. Translating gives CASSSTSGNQETQYF.

V is TRBV3-1 (or the pseudogene TRBV3-2) and J is TRBJ1-2, with D hard to call. The CDR3 extends over 13 amino acids. V lost 8 bases and J lost 4, with 14 bases in between. Germline V CDR1 and CDR2: LGHDT, YNNKEL (reference sequence). The CDR3 DNA follows: TGTGCCAGCGGCACTACTTCACGCTATGGCTACACCTTC. It yields the protein CASGTTSRYGYTF.

V is TRBV7-9 and J is TRBJ2-1; D unresolved. CDR3 length equals 14 residues. Looked up from germline, CDR1 is SEHNR and CDR2 is FQNEAQ (reference sequence). Trimming left V 5 bases short and J 5 bases short, with 13 bases between. The DNA of the CDR3 is TGTGCCAGCAGCGGAGAGAACCTACACAATGAGCAGTTCTTC. Its protein is CASSGENLHNEQFF. The whole variable domain, remainder taken from reference TRBV7-9 and TRBJ2-1, is DTGVSQNPRHKITKRGQNVTFRCDPISEHNRLYWYRQTLGQGPEFLTYFQNEAQLEKSRLLSDRFSAERPKGSFSTLEIQRTEQGDSAMYLCASSGENLHNEQFFGPGTRLTVL.

The chain employs TRBV7-9 and TRBJ2-7; 8 bases line up with TRBD1. Germline loops: CDR1 SEHNR, CDR2 FQNEAQ (reference sequence). V gave up 10 bases and J gave up 6 bases; unmatched junction bases: 11. This CDR3 has 13 residues. CDR3 region: CATHLPGGAEQYF. CDR3 coding DNA: TGTGCCACCCATCTACCAGGGGGCGCCGAGCAGTACTTC.

The chain recombines TRBV6-5 with TRBJ1-5; maybe TRBD1 (6 bases). The CDR3 has 16 residues. Trimming shortened V by 0 bases and J by 6 bases, and 15 bases separated the two germline ends. In germline, CDR1 is MNHEY, CDR2 SVGAGI. The CDR3 loop reads CASSYSAVGGGQPQHF. CDR3 nucleotides: TGTGCCAGCAGTTACTCGGCGGTAGGGGGGGGTCAGCCCCAGCATTTT.

The chain employs TRBV27 and TRBJ2-4; weak D call: TRBD2 (7 bases). Trimming shortened V by 3 bases and J by 5 bases, and 17 bases separated the two germline ends. Germline V gene sequence: CDR1 MNHEY, CDR2 SMNVEV (reference sequence). The CDR3 runs 16 residues. Here the CDR3 DNA reads TGTGCCAGCAGTTTGGGCCCGGGGGGCGGGGAAAACATTCAGTACTTC. Its protein product is CASSLGPGGGENIQYF.

This clone was recorded once. This sequence joins TRBV28 and TRBJ2-7, with D uncertain. V was cut by 5 bases and J by 6 bases, with 14 bases left in between. The CDR3 runs to 13 residues. Germline lookup yields CDR1 MDHEN and CDR2 SYDVKM. Here the CDR3 reads CASSQEGIREQYF. CDR3 coding DNA: TGTGCCAGCAGTCAGGAAGGAATCCGCGAGCAGTACTTC.